Listed below are T cell receptor beta chains from one sample, sequenced in a study of response to subunit inactivated influenza vaccine. MiXCR, applied by TCRdb to the RT-PCR reads, yields one record per CDR3 protein. The table has more than 450,000 distinct CDR3 sequences, about 11% seen once. These same data were also listed under a study on T cells expressing NK-cell markers.

Sequencing used PBMCs from blood, obtained on the day of vaccination. The origin of the receptors is a man in his fifties or sixties who received an inactivated influenza vaccine. Both conserved end residues are part of each CDR3. A D gene is named only where the DNA matches it firmly. The listing skips clone size in some rows; elsewhere it reads once, few, many or a size class.

j_call d_call clone_size v_call cdr3_nt cdr3_aa
TRBJ2-7 TRBD1 few TRBV28 TGTGCCAGCAGTTTACTCCCGGGACAGGGGGCTTACGAGCAGTACTTC CASSLLPGQGAYEQYF
TRBJ2-3 TRBD1 few TRBV7-2 TGTGCCAGCAGCTCGACAGGGGGTACGCAGTATTTT CASSSTGGTQYF
TRBJ1-1 NA many TRBV12-3/TRBV12-4 TGTGCCAGCAGTTTTTCAGAGGCAGGCACTGAAGCTTTCTTT CASSFSEAGTEAFF
TRBJ1-2 TRBD1 many TRBV5-1 TGCGCCAGCAGCTTTTCCGGGACAGGGAAAAACTATGGCTACACCTTC CASSFSGTGKNYGYTF
TRBJ2-3 NA many TRBV28 TGTGCCAGCAGTTTACCCCGTACAGATACGCAGTATTTT CASSLPRTDTQYF
TRBJ2-4 TRBD2 NA TRBV2 TGTGCCAGCACTAGACTAGCGGGAGGGCCTGAGATGGGGGCCAAAAACATTCAGTACTTC CASTRLAGGPEMGAKNIQYF
TRBJ2-7 TRBD1 NA TRBV6-1 TGTGCCAGCAGCGACGGACAGGGCCCGTGGTACGAGCAGTACTTC CASSDGQGPWYEQYF
TRBJ2-6 NA few TRBV10-3 TGTGCCTCGTCCGAAGGGGTGGCGGGGGCCAACGTCCTGACTTTC CASSEGVAGANVLTF
TRBJ2-1 NA few TRBV6-1 TGTGCCAGCAGTGAAGCAGGCGGGGCGAGCAACAATGAGCAGTTCTTC CASSEAGGASNNEQFF
TRBJ1-2 NA NA TRBV29-1 TGCAGCGTTGGCAAGCTCAACCTACGGGATGGCTACACCTTC CSVGKLNLRDGYTF
TRBJ2-5 NA NA TRBV5-1 TGCGCCAGCAGCCCCTCAGGGTCAGAGACCCAGTACTTC CASSPSGSETQYF
TRBJ2-5 NA NA TRBV5-5 TGTGCCAGCAGCTCCACGGTACAGTCGAGATTCCAAGAGACCCAGTACTTC CASSSTVQSRFQETQYF
TRBJ2-5 NA few TRBV12-3/TRBV12-4 TGTGCCAGCAGCTCTACCGGGATTCAGAGTGGGGAGACCCAGTACTTC CASSSTGIQSGETQYF
TRBJ2-1 TRBD2 NA TRBV7-8 TGTGCCAGCCGCACTAGCGGGAGGAACTCCTACAATGAGCAGTTCTTC CASRTSGRNSYNEQFF
TRBJ2-4 TRBD1 few TRBV6-1 TGTGCCACCCAGGGGGCCGCTGCCAAAAACATTCAGTACTTC CATQGAAAKNIQYF
TRBJ1-4 NA many TRBV12-3/TRBV12-4 TGTGCCAGCAGTTTATCGGGGGGCGGGCATGAAAAACTGTTTTTT CASSLSGGGHEKLFF
TRBJ1-5 NA few TRBV2 TGTGCCAGCAGTCCAGGGTATCGTCAGCCCCAGCATTTT CASSPGYRQPQHF
TRBJ2-3 TRBD2 NA TRBV28 TGTGCCAGCAGACCCGGCACTAGCGGGGGCACAGATACGCAGTATTTT CASRPGTSGGTDTQYF
TRBJ1-6 NA NA TRBV6-5 TGTGCCAGCAGTTCGGCAACCGTCAGCTCCTATAATTCACCCCTCCACTTT CASSSATVSSYNSPLHF
TRBJ2-7 NA few TRBV7-6 TGTGCCAGCAGCTTACAACAGGACTACGAGCAGTACTTC CASSLQQDYEQYF
TRBJ2-1 TRBD2 NA TRBV7-6 TGTGCCAGCACCTCGGGACTAGGGGTTCTGGATGAGCAGTTCTTC CASTSGLGVLDEQFF
TRBJ1-2 TRBD1 NA TRBV24-1 TGTGCCATCGGGACAGGGGAGGTTTATGGCTACACCTTC CAIGTGEVYGYTF
TRBJ2-5 TRBD1 NA TRBV7-2 TGTGCCAGCAGCTCACTCGGGACAGGGGGAGAGACCCAGTACTTC CASSSLGTGGETQYF
TRBJ2-1 TRBD2 NA TRBV3-1 TGTGCCAGCAGCCCAATAGCGGGGGCCATCTATGAGCAGTTCTTC CASSPIAGAIYEQFF
TRBJ2-5 TRBD2 NA TRBV10-2 TGCGCCAGCAAGACTAGCGTAGAGACCCAGTACTTC CASKTSVETQYF
TRBJ2-5 NA few TRBV6-2/TRBV6-3 TGTGCCAGCAGAAACCCCGGAGGGATCGAGACCCAGTACTTC CASRNPGGIETQYF
TRBJ1-1 TRBD1 few TRBV12-3/TRBV12-4 TGTGCCAGCAGTCCAGGGGGCTGGGAAGCTTTCTTT CASSPGGWEAFF
TRBJ2-7 NA NA TRBV15 TGTGCCACCAGCAGAGAGAGGAGCTCCTACGAGCAGTACTTC CATSRERSSYEQYF
TRBJ2-2 TRBD1 many TRBV9 TGTGCCAGCAGACCGGGACAGGGGATCGGGGAGCTGTTTTTT CASRPGQGIGELFF
TRBJ2-5 NA few TRBV5-5 TGTGCCAGCAGCTTGGAAAGGGAAGAGACCCAGTACTTC CASSLEREETQYF
TRBJ2-1 NA NA TRBV20-1 TGCAGTGCCCGGCCGGGTAGGAGCTCCTACAATGAGCAGTTCTTC CSARPGRSSYNEQFF
TRBJ1-4 TRBD1 few TRBV7-9 TGTGCCAGCAGCCCGACCCTCAGGGGGACGGATGGAAAACTGTTTTTT CASSPTLRGTDGKLFF
TRBJ2-5 TRBD2 NA TRBV15 TGTGCCACCAGCAGAGATGGGGAGGGATTCCAAGAGACCCAGTACTTC CATSRDGEGFQETQYF
TRBJ2-7 TRBD1 many TRBV29-1 TGCAGCGTTGAGGCCGAGGGGACAGGGTCATACGAGCAGTACTTC CSVEAEGTGSYEQYF
TRBJ2-5 TRBD2 NA TRBV11-2 TGTGCCAGCAGCCAAATTGGACTAGCGGGAGTTAGCTTTAAGACCCAGTACTTC CASSQIGLAGVSFKTQYF
TRBJ2-3 NA few TRBV12-3/TRBV12-4 TGTGCCAGCAGACTTACAGGATTTGATGGCACAGATACGCAGTATTTT CASRLTGFDGTDTQYF
TRBJ2-2 TRBD1 many TRBV5-1 TGCGCCAGCAGCTCGCGGACAGGGCCGAACACCGGGGAGCTGTTTTTT CASSSRTGPNTGELFF
TRBJ1-5 NA few TRBV7-2 TGTGCCAGCAGCTCACAGGGTCTGGGTCAGCCCCAGCATTTT CASSSQGLGQPQHF
TRBJ2-7 NA many TRBV12-3/TRBV12-4 TGTGCCAGCAGTACCACGACTAGTCCCCACGAGCAGTACTTC CASSTTTSPHEQYF
TRBJ2-1 TRBD2 NA TRBV20-1 TGCAGTGCTCCCCCCCCCCGGACTAGCGGCCTGTACAATGAGCAGTTCTTC CSAPPPRTSGLYNEQFF